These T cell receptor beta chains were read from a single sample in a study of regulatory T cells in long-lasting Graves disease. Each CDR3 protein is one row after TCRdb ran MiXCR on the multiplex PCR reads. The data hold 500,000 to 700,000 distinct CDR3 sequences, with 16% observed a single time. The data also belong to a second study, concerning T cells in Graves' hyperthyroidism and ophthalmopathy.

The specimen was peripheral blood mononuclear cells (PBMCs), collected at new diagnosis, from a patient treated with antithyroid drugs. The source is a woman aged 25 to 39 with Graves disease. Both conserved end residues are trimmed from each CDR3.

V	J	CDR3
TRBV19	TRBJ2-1	ASSIVAGVGEQF
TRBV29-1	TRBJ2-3	SVEGTGGRTDTQY
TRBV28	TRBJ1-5	ASSPGTGTNQPQH
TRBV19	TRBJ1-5	ASSIDRDQPQH
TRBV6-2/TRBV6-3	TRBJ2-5	ASSDYIRETQY
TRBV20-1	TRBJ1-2	SANRQAGGYT
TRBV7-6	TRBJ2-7	ASSLGDGRSYEQY
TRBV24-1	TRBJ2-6	ATSDLSSGANVLT
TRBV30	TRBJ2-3	AWRPLGQGADTQY
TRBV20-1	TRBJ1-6	SARDRGTDNSPLH
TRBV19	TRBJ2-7	ASGQGASSYEQY
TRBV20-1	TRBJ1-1	SARDPGTNTEAF
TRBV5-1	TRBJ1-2	ASRENYGYT
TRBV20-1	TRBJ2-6	SAETSGANVLT
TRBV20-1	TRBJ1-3	SAVTTGGNTIY
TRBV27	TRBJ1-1	ASSLTWLGVNTEAF
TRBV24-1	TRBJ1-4	ATSEGDGTNEKLF
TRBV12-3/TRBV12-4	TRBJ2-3	ASSPPAGDTQY
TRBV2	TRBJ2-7	ASTGGGIKEQY
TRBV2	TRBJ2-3	ASSGQETSTDTQY
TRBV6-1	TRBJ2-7	ASRAGVSEQY
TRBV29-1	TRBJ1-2	SVMVPGQGTYGYT